These 18 T cell receptor beta chains were all obtained from the same sample, sequenced in a study of shared clonotypes between healthy human individuals. Clones were read by immunoSEQ multiplex PCR, and TCRdb kept only the in-frame ones, dropping some. The sample includes around 450,000 clones, 70% to 80% of them seen just once. Sequencing was done on a sample of PBMCs. The receptor set was obtained from a woman aged 40 to 50 in good health. Some clones in this sample may be carry-over from other donors' samples.

The chain is built from TRBV5-4 and TRBJ2-5, with 9 bases that match TRBD1. The CDR3 length is 14 residues. The trim removed 4 bases at V and 2 bases at J, leaving 3 bases unmatched. Germline V gene lookup returns CDR1 SGHNT and CDR2 YYREEE (reference sequence). This CDR3 reads CASSRGQGQETQYF. As DNA, the CDR3 is TGTGCCAGCAGCCGGGGACAGGGACAAGAGACCCAGTACTTC.

This clone was observed once. The genes are TRBV15 and TRBJ2-1; D is unresolved. V was clipped by 0 bases and J by 5 bases, with 26 bases between them. CDR1 is LNHNV and CDR2 is YYDKDF in the germline V gene (reference sequence). The CDR3 consists of 20 residues. CDR3: CATSRDYVLRRWIANNEQFF. The CDR3 nucleotides are TGTGCCACCAGCAGAGATTACGTTCTTCGGCGATGGATAGCAAACAATGAGCAGTTCTTC.

CDR3 in amino acids: CASRSAGTSEETQYF. CDR3 in DNA: TGCGCCAGCAGAAGCGCCGGGACAAGCGAAGAGACCCAGTACTTC. The chain combines TRBV5-1 with TRBJ2-5; the D gene is possibly TRBD1 (6 bases). The germline V gene encodes CDR1 SGHRS and CDR2 YFSETQ. V was cut by 5 bases and J by 3 bases, with 17 bases left in between. This CDR3 spans 15 amino acids.

This chain links TRBV19 with TRBJ2-7; 10 bases agree with TRBD1. Trimming at V came to 8 bases and at J to 6 bases, leaving 13 bases not matched to a gene. Germline assignment: CDR1 LNHDA and CDR2 SQIVND (reference sequence). CDR3 size: 15 residues. CDR3 region: CASQTGTGVWSEQYF. DNA of the CDR3: TGTGCCAGTCAGACCGGGACAGGGGTTTGGAGCGAGCAGTACTTC. The whole variable domain, remainder taken from reference TRBV19 and TRBJ2-7, is DGGITQSPKYLFRKEGQNVTLSCEQNLNHDAMYWYRQDPGQGLRLIYYSQIVNDFQKGDIAEGYSVSREKKESFPLTVTSAQKNPTAFYLCASQTGTGVWSEQYFGPGTRLTVT.

V is TRBV5-4 and J is TRBJ2-1; 7 bases align to TRBD2. Germline loops: CDR1 SGHNT, CDR2 YYREEE (reference sequence). The CDR3 has 14 residues. J was trimmed by 9 bases and V by 2 bases; bases with no gene match: 8. CDR3 residues: CASSFDVGGGEQFF. The CDR3 nucleotides are TGTGCCAGCAGCTTTGACGTGGGCGGGGGTGAGCAGTTCTTC.

The rearrangement links TRBV28 to TRBJ2-2; D unclear. Trimming stripped 2 bases from V and 6 bases from J, with 7 bases between. The germline V gene has CDR1 MDHEN and CDR2 SYDVKM. This CDR3 comprises 13 residues. The CDR3 nucleotides are TGTGCCAGCAGTTTACAGTGGGCCGGGGAGCTGTTTTTT. Its protein is CASSLQWAGELFF.

The V and J genes are TRBV27 and TRBJ2-1, with D maybe TRBD2 (6 bases). V dropped 5 bases and J dropped 0 bases, with 11 bases sitting between them. The CDR3 has 15 residues. Looked up from germline, CDR1 is MNHEY and CDR2 is SMNVEV (reference sequence). In nucleotides, the CDR3 is TGTGCCAGCAGTGATAGCGGCAGCTCCTACAATGAGCAGTTCTTC. Protein sequence: CASSDSGSSYNEQFF.

The genes are TRBV7-9 and TRBJ2-3; D call uncertain. CDR3 length: 14 amino acids. V lost 2 bases to trimming and J lost 6 bases, with 12 bases between them. Germline CDR1 is SEHNR and CDR2 is FQNEAQ (reference sequence). The CDR3 protein is CASSLFTNGDTQYF. Written as DNA, the CDR3 is TGTGCCAGCAGCTTATTCACCAACGGGGATACGCAGTATTTT.

The chain joins TRBV2 to TRBJ2-5, with D hard to call. Per germline, CDR1 SNHLY and CDR2 FYNNEI. The CDR3 spans 11 residues. Trimming took 6 bases from V and 14 from J, leaving 16 bases between them. CDR3 in DNA: TGTGCCAGCAGCTATCAGGCCTCGCGATACTTC. Translated, it gives CASSYQASRYF.

Turning to this clone: The sample holds other DNA sequences that translate to the same CDR3. The V call is TRBV5-1, the J call TRBJ2-1, with 7 nucleotides matching TRBD2. The germline V gene has CDR1 SGHRS and CDR2 YFSETQ. After removal of 0 bases from V and 5 bases from J, the junction contained 5 bases not matched to a gene. The CDR3 is made up of 15 amino acids. In DNA form, the CDR3 reads TGCGCCAGCAGCTTGGGGCTAGCGGAGAACAATGAGCAGTTCTTC. Protein sequence: CASSLGLAENNEQFF.

The rearrangement joins TRBV5-4 to TRBJ2-4, with TRBD2 identical over 8 bases. With V trimmed by 4 bases and J by 8 bases, 8 bases remained unmatched. Germline CDR1 and CDR2: SGHNT and YYREEE (reference sequence). The CDR3 length is 14 residues. The CDR3 DNA reads TGTGCCAGCAGCCTGGCGGACGGGGGGGACATTCAGTACTTC. It encodes CASSLADGGDIQYF.

The CDR3 DNA is TGCGCCAGCAGCCAAGACGGTAGCGGGAGTGATCAGCAGTACTTC. Its protein is CASSQDGSGSDQQYF. This chain uses TRBV4-3 with TRBJ2-7, with TRBD2 matching over 9 bases. The CDR3 contains 15 residues. Per germline, CDR1 LGHNA and CDR2 YSLEER. Unmatched junction bases numbered 8, after V lost 0 bases and J lost 8 bases.

Concerning this clone itself: At one end, the junction sequence differs from germline, possibly due to a read error. Within the sample, other DNA sequences also encode this same CDR3. This sequence joins TRBV29-1 and TRBJ2-7; 10 bases are a match to TRBD2. Germline assignment: CDR1 SQVTM and CDR2 ANQGSEA. The CDR3 totals 13 residues. In DNA form, the CDR3 reads TGCAGCGTTGAAGGCAGCGGGAGGGACGAACAGTACTTC. The encoded protein is CSVEGSGRDEQYF.

This clone was seen ten or more times. This chain joins TRBV15 and TRBJ2-7, with a tentative D call TRBD1 (6 bases). V was shortened by 1 base and J by 3 bases, with 10 bases between the two germline ends. Germline lookup yields CDR1 LNHNV and CDR2 YYDKDF (reference sequence). CDR3 length: 14 amino acids. The CDR3: CATSRAGTYYEQYF. The CDR3 nucleotides read TGTGCCACCAGCAGAGCCGGGACATACTACGAGCAGTACTTC. Looking up the rest from reference TRBV15 and TRBJ2-7 gives the full variable domain: DAMVIQNPRYQVTQFGKPVTLSCSQTLNHNVMYWYQQKSSQAPKLLFHYYDKDFNNEADTPDNFQSRRPNTSFCFLDIRSPGLGDTAMYLCATSRAGTYYEQYFGPGTRLTVT.

The V call is TRBV2, the J call TRBJ2-1; a possible D gene is TRBD1 (6 bases). CDR1 and CDR2 from the germline V gene are SNHLY and FYNNEI. V was pared by 10 bases and J by 8 bases, with 15 bases between. This CDR3 is built from 12 residues. The CDR3 is CATRGLGDEQFF. The CDR3 region has the DNA TGTGCCACCAGGGGCCTGGGGGATGAGCAGTTCTTC.

This clone was observed once. The chain carries TRBV5-1 and TRBJ1-6, with 8 positions matching TRBD1. The ends lost 1 base at V and 6 bases at J; junction bases unmatched: 3. The germline V gene encodes CDR1 SGHRS and CDR2 YFSETQ. The CDR3 has 15 amino acids. The CDR3 region is CASSLPDRGNSPLHF. In DNA, the CDR3 is TGCGCCAGCAGCTTGCCCGACAGGGGTAATTCACCCCTCCACTTT.

The genes are TRBV2 and TRBJ2-1; D gene uncertain. Trimming removed 2 bases from V and 8 bases from J, with 13 bases in between. Germline CDR1 and CDR2: SNHLY and FYNNEI. This CDR3 comprises 14 residues. The CDR3 reads CASSEMRSGHEQFF. CDR3 sequence (DNA): TGTGCCAGCAGTGAAATGAGGTCTGGGCATGAGCAGTTCTTC.

This rearrangement joins TRBV5-1 to TRBJ2-4, with 7 bases that match TRBD1. Germline V gives CDR1 SGHRS, CDR2 YFSETQ. V was pared by 3 bases and J by 8 bases, with 2 bases of the junction left unmatched. The CDR3 has 12 amino acids. The CDR3 reads CASSSGQDIQYF. As DNA, the CDR3 is TGCGCCAGCAGCTCTGGACAGGACATTCAGTACTTC.